The 14 T cell receptor beta chains presented below share a single source sample, sequenced in a study of T cell responses to AZD1222 COVID-19 vaccine. Some clones are missing from TCRdb's copy, which holds only in-frame ones; the method was immunoSEQ multiplex PCR. The top ten hold 1.5% to 2% of the sample, which has roughly 150,000 clones, approximately 90% seen once. The starting material was peripheral blood, obtained on day 0 of AZD1222 vaccination. The origin of the receptors is an adult in good health.

This clone was counted only a few times. The genes are TRBV28 and TRBJ1-6; no clear D gene. V was cut by 2 bases and J by 9 bases, with 14 bases left in between. CDR3 length: 15 residues. Germline loops: CDR1 MDHEN, CDR2 SYDVKM. The CDR3 here is CASSLKVDGRSPLHF. CDR3 bases: TGTGCCAGCAGTTTAAAGGTGGACGGTCGTTCACCCCTCCACTTT.

V usage is TRBV3-1 (or the pseudogene TRBV3-2) and J usage is TRBJ2-3; unclear D gene. Germline CDR1 is LGHDT and CDR2 is YNNKEL (reference sequence). Trimming left V 0 bases short and J 4 bases short, with 8 bases between. CDR3 length: 14 residues. The CDR3 loop is CASSQDRLADTQYF. The CDR3 bases are TGTGCCAGCAGCCAAGATAGGCTAGCAGATACGCAGTATTTT.

The rearrangement uses TRBV3-1 (or the pseudogene TRBV3-2) and TRBJ2-7; 7 positions match TRBD2. CDR3 length equals 17 residues. V gave up 4 bases and J gave up 0 bases; unmatched junction bases: 12. Germline lookup yields CDR1 LGHDT and CDR2 YNNKEL (reference sequence). The CDR3 DNA is TGTGCCAGCAGCCTCTCCCGGACGCGGGACTACTCCTACGAGCAGTACTTC. Translation gives CASSLSRTRDYSYEQYF.

The J gene is TRBJ2-3, the V gene TRBV4-2; weak D call: TRBD2 (6 bases). V was pared by 0 bases and J by 0 bases, with 13 bases between. The germline V gene has CDR1 LGHNA and CDR2 YNFKEQ. The CDR3 loop spans 17 amino acids. Here the CDR3 DNA reads TGTGCCAGCAGCCAAGATATCTTTGCGGGAAGCACAGATACGCAGTATTTT. Translating gives CASSQDIFAGSTDTQYF.

The chain is built from TRBV6-2 or TRBV6-3 and TRBJ1-2; TRBD1 is a possible D gene (5 bases). The CDR3 spans 14 residues. V lost 0 bases and J 4 bases, leaving 9 bases between the germline ends. Germline CDR1 MNHEY, CDR2 SVGEGT. The chain's CDR3 is CASSYSDRFYGYTF. CDR3 sequence (DNA): TGTGCCAGCAGTTACTCAGACAGATTCTATGGCTACACCTTC.

The genes are TRBV10-3 and TRBJ1-2; D unresolved. The germline V and J ends were trimmed by 0 bases and 3 bases, with 5 bases remaining between them. Per the germline V gene, CDR1 is ENHRY and CDR2 is SYGVKD. The CDR3 sequence is 13 residues long. The CDR3 sequence is CAISESRDYGYTF. The CDR3 DNA reads TGTGCCATCAGTGAGTCTAGGGACTATGGCTACACCTTC.

The gene calls are TRBV6-1 and TRBJ1-2; D is unresolved. Germline V lookup: CDR1 MNHNS, CDR2 SASEGT. Trimming removed 2 bases at V and 8 bases at J, with 15 bases between. The CDR3 extends over 14 amino acids. The CDR3 DNA reads TGTGCCAGCAGTGAAATGGATGGGAGTGAGGGCTACACCTTC. As protein: CASSEMDGSEGYTF.

The V and J genes are TRBV28 and TRBJ2-7; no clear D gene. V dropped 6 bases and J dropped 3 bases, with 9 bases sitting between them. CDR1 and CDR2 (germline): MDHEN, SYDVKM. The CDR3 totals 12 residues. This chain's CDR3 is CASSSLNYEQYF. The CDR3 DNA is TGTGCCAGCAGCTCATTGAACTACGAGCAGTACTTC.

The chain combines TRBV30 with TRBJ2-5, with 11 bases identical to TRBD1. Germline V gene lookup returns CDR1 GTSNPN and CDR2 SVGIG (reference sequence). The CDR3 is 14 amino acids. V lost 5 bases, J lost 5 bases, and 7 bases stayed unmatched. CDR3 bases: TGTGCCTGGGCCTGGACAGGGGGCTATGAGACCCAGTACTTC. This translates into CAWAWTGGYETQYF.

The chain combines TRBV6-2 or TRBV6-3 with TRBJ2-7, with 10 bases matching TRBD1. CDR3 length: 14 residues. CDR1 is MNHEY and CDR2 is SVGEGT in the germline V gene. After removal of 4 bases from V and 3 bases from J, the junction contained 3 bases not matched to a gene. The CDR3 protein is CASSSGDRGYEQYF. The CDR3 region has the DNA TGTGCCAGCAGTTCCGGGGACAGGGGCTACGAGCAGTACTTC.

The chain recombines TRBV5-1 with TRBJ2-1; 10 bases match TRBD2. The CDR3 has 14 residues. V shed 1 base and J 9 bases; nucleotides not matched to a gene: 4. From germline, CDR1 is SGHRS and CDR2 YFSETQ. CDR3 loop: CASSLSSGSVEQFF. CDR3 nucleotides: TGCGCCAGCAGCTTGTCTAGCGGGAGTGTTGAGCAGTTCTTC.

CDR3 amino acids: CASSLLAGTDTQYF. CDR3 DNA sequence: TGTGCCAGCAGCTTGCTAGCGGGCACAGATACGCAGTATTTT. The chain recombines TRBV7-3 with TRBJ2-3; 7 positions match TRBD2. The CDR3 contains 14 residues. The germline V gene encodes CDR1 SGHTA and CDR2 FQGTGA. The V segment lost 3 bases and the J segment 1 base; nucleotides outside the gene matches: 1.

The chain carries TRBV5-1 and TRBJ2-7; 12 nucleotides match TRBD2. V dropped 4 bases and J dropped 3; count of bases not matched to a gene: 5. The CDR3 sequence is 15 residues long. Germline values: CDR1 SGHRS, CDR2 YFSETQ. The CDR3 region is CASSPGLAGDYEQYF. The CDR3 nucleotides read TGCGCCAGCAGCCCGGGACTAGCGGGCGACTACGAGCAGTACTTC.

V gene TRBV6-2 or TRBV6-3 combines with J gene TRBJ2-1, with a weak D call TRBD2 (6 bases). Germline V lookup: CDR1 MNHEY, CDR2 SVGEGT. Trimming shortened V by 4 bases and J by 10 bases, and 17 bases separated the two germline ends. CDR3 length: 14 amino acids. The CDR3 region is CASSLPTVAGEQFF. The CDR3 DNA reads TGTGCCAGCAGTTTGCCTACGGTGGCGGGGGAGCAGTTCTTC.